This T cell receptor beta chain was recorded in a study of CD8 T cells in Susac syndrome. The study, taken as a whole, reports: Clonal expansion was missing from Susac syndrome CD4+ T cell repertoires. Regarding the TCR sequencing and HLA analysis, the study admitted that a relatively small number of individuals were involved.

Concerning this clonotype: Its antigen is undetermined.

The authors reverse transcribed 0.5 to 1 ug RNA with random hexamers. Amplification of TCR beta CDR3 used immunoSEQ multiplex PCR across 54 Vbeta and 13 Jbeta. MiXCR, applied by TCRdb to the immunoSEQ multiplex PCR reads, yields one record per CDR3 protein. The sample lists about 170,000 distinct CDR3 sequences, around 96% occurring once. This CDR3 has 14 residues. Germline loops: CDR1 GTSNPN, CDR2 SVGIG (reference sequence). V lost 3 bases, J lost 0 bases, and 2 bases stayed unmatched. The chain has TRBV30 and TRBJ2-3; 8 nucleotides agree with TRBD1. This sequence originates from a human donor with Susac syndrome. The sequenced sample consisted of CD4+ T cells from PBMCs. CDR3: CAWRQGASTDTQYF. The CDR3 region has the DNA TGTGCCTGGAGGCAGGGGGCTAGCACAGATACGCAGTATTTT.